These 10 T cell receptor beta chains came from one sample sequenced in a study of blood T cell repertoires in COVID-19. Profiling relied on immunoSEQ multiplex PCR, and the TCRdb table lists in-frame clones only, not all of them. The data show 300,000 to 450,000 clones, around nine tenths seen once. Source material: peripheral blood. The receptors here all came from a woman aged 55-70 years with COVID-19, enrolled during active disease.

The chain links TRBV6-5 to TRBJ1-1; no clear D gene. Trimming cost V 2 bases and J 1 base, with 8 bases left between them. This CDR3 is built from 14 residues. CDR1 is MNHEY and CDR2 is SVGAGI in the germline V gene. The CDR3 loop is CASSYREKNTEAFF. In DNA, the CDR3 is TGTGCCAGCAGTTACAGAGAAAAGAACACTGAAGCTTTCTTT.

This clone has only one observation. The rearrangement joins TRBV30 to TRBJ1-2; TRBD1 agrees at 9 bases. Per the germline V gene, CDR1 is GTSNPN and CDR2 is SVGIG (reference sequence). The CDR3 totals 14 residues. V lost 2 bases and J lost 0; bases outside the gene matches: 1. The CDR3 region is CAWSRTGANYGYTF. In nucleotides, the CDR3 is TGTGCCTGGAGTCGGACAGGGGCTAACTATGGCTACACCTTC.

This clone came up once. The chain joins TRBV18 to TRBJ2-1; 7 bases agree with TRBD1. V was pared by 6 bases and J by 4 bases, with 6 bases of the junction left unmatched. Germline V gives CDR1 KGHSH, CDR2 LQKENI. This CDR3 spans 14 amino acids. The CDR3 DNA reads as TGTGCCAGCTCGGGACAGAGCTCGTACAATGAGCAGTTCTTC. Its translation is CASSGQSSYNEQFF.

The chain carries TRBV19 and TRBJ1-1, with 8 bases lining up with TRBD1. V gave up 8 bases and J gave up 1 base; unmatched junction bases: 9. There are 15 residues in the CDR3. Germline assignment: CDR1 LNHDA and CDR2 SQIVND (reference sequence). DNA of the CDR3: TGTGCCAGTGGAACCAGGGGGCAGGCGAACACTGAAGCTTTCTTT. This sequence encodes CASGTRGQANTEAFF. Variable domain in full (rest from reference TRBV19 and TRBJ1-1): DGGITQSPKYLFRKEGQNVTLSCEQNLNHDAMYWYRQDPGQGLRLIYYSQIVNDFQKGDIAEGYSVSREKKESFPLTVTSAQKNPTAFYLCASGTRGQANTEAFFGQGTRLTVV.

This sequence joins TRBV6-1 and TRBJ2-3; the D gene is possibly TRBD1 (5 bases). The CDR3 has 16 amino acids. Germline values: CDR1 MNHNS, CDR2 SASEGT. Between the trimmed V and J ends, which lost 2 bases and 7 bases, there was a span of 19 bases. This chain's CDR3 is CASSEPGYLKGNTQYF. In nucleotides, the CDR3 is TGTGCCAGCAGTGAACCAGGGTATCTGAAGGGGAATACGCAGTATTTT.

The chain uses TRBV4-2 and TRBJ1-5, with D possibly matching TRBD1 (5 bases). This CDR3 comprises 14 residues. Germline V lookup: CDR1 LGHNA, CDR2 YNFKEQ. Trimming removed 3 bases from V and 6 bases from J, with 12 bases in between. CDR3 sequence reads: CASSQPGSRQPQHF. The CDR3 coding sequence is TGTGCCAGCAGCCAGCCAGGGTCGCGTCAGCCCCAGCATTTT.

This sequence joins TRBV6-5 and TRBJ1-2, with a possible D match to TRBD1 (6 bases). Germline V gives CDR1 MNHEY, CDR2 SVGAGI. The V end lost 7 bases, the J end lost 3 bases, and 12 bases lay between the germline ends. The CDR3 has 13 amino acids. CDR3 loop: CASILGTHYGYTF. CDR3 nucleotide sequence: TGTGCCAGCATTTTAGGGACACACTATGGCTACACCTTC.

The J gene is TRBJ1-1, the V gene TRBV5-1; D is ambiguous. V shed 2 bases and J shed 4 bases, with 18 bases lying between them. The CDR3 spans 16 residues. CDR1 and CDR2 (germline): SGHRS, YFSETQ. The DNA for the CDR3 is TGCGCCAGCAGCTTAGGCCTTACCAGCGTTCGCACTGAAGCTTTCTTT. It is translated as CASSLGLTSVRTEAFF. Variable domain in full (rest from reference TRBV5-1 and TRBJ1-1): KAGVTQTPRYLIKTRGQQVTLSCSPISGHRSVSWYQQTPGQGLQFLFEYFSETQRNKGNFPGRFSGRQFSNSRSEMNVSTLELGDSALYLCASSLGLTSVRTEAFFGQGTRLTVV.

This clone was counted a single time. The chain employs TRBV29-1 and TRBJ1-6; no clear D gene. The CDR3 sequence is 15 residues long. V lost 8 bases and J lost 0, with 14 bases in between. Germline V lookup: CDR1 SQVTM, CDR2 ANQGSEA. This CDR3 is CSPVCTSSYNSPLHF. CDR3 bases: TGCAGCCCCGTATGTACGAGCTCCTATAATTCACCCCTCCACTTT. The full variable domain, rest sourced from reference TRBV29-1 and TRBJ1-6, is SAVISQKPSRDICQRGTSLTIQCQVDSQVTMMFWYRQQPGQSLTLIATANQGSEATYESGFVIDKFPISRPNLTFSTLTVSNMSPEDSSIYLCSPVCTSSYNSPLHFGNGTRLTVT.

This clone appeared a single time. The J gene is TRBJ1-3, the V gene TRBV6-6; D ambiguous. The CDR3 runs 14 residues. Germline values: CDR1 MNHNY, CDR2 SVGAGI (reference sequence). V lost 7 bases and J 2 bases, leaving 12 bases between the germline ends. The CDR3 region is CASTGGLAGNTIYF. As DNA, the CDR3 is TGTGCCAGCACCGGAGGGTTGGCTGGAAACACCATATATTTT.